The present TCR beta chain was sequenced within a study of cytomegalovirus exposure and HLA in healthy donors (dated by TCRdb to about 2017). At the level of the whole study: According to an earlier analysis of 587 of the donors, 150 million to 200 million T cells yielded 117 million unique TCR beta sequences and about 300 Gb of sequence data. Roughly 300 gigabases of sequencing data and approximately 85 million unique TCR sequences were included in an early release covering roughly 600 HLA-typed donors. Of the approximately 400 genotyped donors, 75% to 85% were placed in the genetic ancestry cluster associated with self-reported Caucasian donors. The study aimed to test whether cataloging public T cell receptors could reveal signatures of past pathogen exposure. Using immunosequencing, the study profiled T cell repertoires from 666 subjects and related those repertoires to cytomegalovirus serostatus. In addition to the first cohort of 666 subjects, a separate validation cohort of 120 different subjects was used. The study combined high-throughput TCR immunosequencing, statistical association of individual TCRs with disease status, and machine learning to predict cytomegalovirus infection status. A later analysis re-examined previously published TCR beta repertoires from about 670 donors and added high-resolution HLA genotyping to investigate patterns of TCR occurrence. Rather than using new phenotypic data, the later analysis identified candidate immune exposures from TCR beta sequences and from how often those sequences occurred across donors. In an earlier analysis of 500 to 650 of the donors, high-throughput TCR beta sequencing was used to judge whether each TCR beta V gene segment behaved as functional or pseudogenic. Donor age, sex, ethnicity and CMV serostatus were collected together with the repertoire data. A later genetic analysis took genome-wide SNP genotypes for about 65% of the roughly 670 donors and used that subset as a discovery cohort. Every repertoire in the discovery cohort had been generated on one and the same sequencing platform. Both class I and class II loci were covered by HLA typing, at four-digit resolution. Typing coverage differed by locus: A, B, C, DRB1 and DQB1 were typed in about 620-640 donors, DQA1 in approximately 520, DPA1 in 600 to 610, and DPB1 in 472. Because of strong linkage in the cohort, 5 or 6 DR-DQ haplotypes were treated as single units for association and clustering. On average, roughly 250,000 unique TCR beta nucleotide sequences were sequenced per donor among roughly 430 genotyped donors of the cohort, with roughly 19% of those sequences being non-productive.

The paper's findings and limits, for the study overall: According to a later analysis, TCR association rates differed among HLA loci, with DRB1 alleles showing the most associated TCRs and HLA-C alleles showing the fewest. The authors suggested that the approach could potentially be generalized to other disease states and immunological phenotypes. Correlated functional status among segregating V segments might be attributable to linkage disequilibrium, but an unknown experimental factor could not be ruled out. Specific HLA alleles were associated with 15,000 to 20,000 TCR beta sequences at a false discovery rate of 0.05 in a later analysis. In an earlier analysis of about 550 of the donors, most TCR beta V segments were observed in productive rearrangements about 87% or about 30% of the time, broadly matching IMGT annotations. Strong co-occurrence of HLA alleles, especially DR and DQ, made assigning TCR associations to individual alleles difficult. The study gave a list of 150 to 200 TCR beta chains associated with cytomegalovirus. While some public TCRs were present in many individuals, most TCR sequences turned up only very rarely across donors. A further reported finding was that TCR beta sequences accurately predicted the HLA-A and HLA-B alleles for most subjects in the first cohort. Cytomegalovirus status was reported to be diagnosed by the classifier with high specificity and sensitivity in both the original and validation cohorts. The sequencing pipeline was judged likely to have produced a cluster of highly shared sequence variants as a technical artifact. Most CMV-associated TCR beta chains appeared to be HLA-restricted in a later analysis, and the HLA associations seemed to be driven largely by CMV exposure. Presence/absence analyses assumed roughly uniform sequencing depth across donors, an assumption that may not hold. Several of the top co-occurrence clusters appeared to be linked to parvovirus B19, influenza, CMV and Epstein-Barr virus, according to a later analysis. In a later genetic analysis, a missense DCLRE1C variant was associated with V-gene and J-gene trimming of TCR beta chains, and the association was replicated in an independent cohort. This cohort had only TCR beta chains sequenced, and the lack of alpha or paired-chain data limited which features could be detected. Because counts were too low, seventeen rarely observed V segments, including chromosome 9 orphons, were left out of the earlier analysis of approximately 500 of the donors. Compared with equally common non-associated chains, HLA-associated TCR beta chains in a later analysis were more clonally expanded and had lower generation probabilities. Because HLA typing was missing for some donors at each locus, association tests included only the typed subset. In vitro tests confirmed that a few of the cytomegalovirus-associated TCR beta chains recognize cytomegalovirus antigens. Immune exposure information for the cohort was limited to CMV serostatus. According to a later genetic analysis, donors in an Asian-associated ancestry cluster had fewer N-insertions in productive TCRs than the approximately 670-donor mean.

The library was generated by the immunoSEQ multiplex PCR assay. A mixture of 60 forward primers for TCR Vbeta segments and 13 reverse primers for TCR Jbeta segments was used in the multiplex PCR. The CDR3 region of rearranged TCR beta genes was amplified from genomic DNA with a multiplex PCR assay. Amplified TCR beta libraries were sequenced as 87-base-pair reads on the Illumina HiSeq System. The study's processing was this. A later analysis tallied 75 million to 85 million unique TCR beta chains across the 666 repertoires, and about 12 million of those chains were shared by two or more donors. Raw reads were error-corrected and collapsed into unique sequences by a nearest-neighbor algorithm in which closely related sequences were merged to remove PCR and sequencing errors. Alignment of CDR3 sequences to IMGT reference sequences was used to assign V, D and J gene segments. For a sequence to be retained, a match of at least six nucleotides was required to both a V gene segment and a J gene segment. A rearrangement was called productive if the CDR3 had no stop codons and remained in frame with V and J, and every other rearrangement was called non-productive. CDR3 was defined according to IMGT convention as the region running from the second conserved V-encoded cysteine to the conserved J-encoded phenylalanine. In an earlier analysis of approximately 590 of the donors, sequences lacking an unambiguous match to a single V gene segment were excluded. An earlier analysis of almost 600 of the donors classified V segments as functional when productive rearrangements were above 56.7% and as segregating when the standard deviation between donors was above 5%. A statistical classification framework was developed to diagnose cytomegalovirus status using the catalog of TCR beta chain sequences. A later analysis assigned V and J genes by comparing TCR nucleotide sequences with IMGT/GENE-DB human TR gene sequences. The TCRdist pipeline was used in a later analysis to assign CDR3 sequences and most-parsimonious VDJ recombination scenarios. In a later analysis, every TCR beta chain was defined by the combination of its CDR3 amino acid sequence and its V-gene family, and reads without a unique V-gene family were dropped. A later analysis removed 500 to 650 highly shared, low-generation-probability nucleotide sequences to deal with suspected cross-contamination and a sequencing artifact. A later analysis calculated a clonal expansion index for each public chain from normalized within-repertoire ranks of inferred template counts. In a later analysis, generation probabilities were computed using a VDJ recombination model fitted to out-of-frame rearrangements, and the results were checked against IGoR. A later analysis scored TCR-TCR, TCR-HLA and TCR-CMV co-occurrence with hypergeometric tests, applying a repertoire-size bias correction to TCR pairs. In a later analysis, false discovery rates were estimated by permuting HLA or CMV assignments 20 times. In a later analysis, co-occurring TCRs were grouped with DBSCAN, and TCRdist sequence similarity was added when clustering was performed within HLA-allele-positive subsets. Repertoires with fewer than 30,000 or more than 120,000 public chains were left out of co-occurrence clustering, as were five repertoires with anomalous nucleotide sharing. As stored in TCRdb, this immuneACCESS dataset retains in-frame rearrangements with V and J assigned. A fraction of the clones does not appear; measured against another copy, unresolved V genes explain less than half of the discrepancy, and the remainder lacks a known reason. V and J calls and clone size are those listed in that table; D and trimming were worked out from the DNA. This sample's records show about 170,000 clones. Clones ranked in the top ten supply approximately 0.8% of the sample.

The cohort comprised 666 healthy bone marrow donors. All cohort members were sampled while nominally healthy, although unrecorded immune exposures were likely present. The donor was CMV seropositive and was included in the group of some 290 seropositive cohort members. Each donor provided a peripheral blood sample, and peripheral blood mononuclear cells were used for TCR beta sequencing. Genomic DNA was extracted from the blood cell samples with the Qiagen DNeasy Blood Extraction Kit. A remark on this clone: Its antigen remains unidentified.

Sequencing input: PBMCs. This TCR was recovered from a woman aged 18 to 35 in good health and CMV-seropositive.

The CDR3 reads as follows: CASSQVAGAPGSYNEQFF. The DNA sequence is as follows: TGCGCCAGCAGCCAAGTGGCGGGGGCTCCTGGATCCTACAATGAGCAGTTCTTC. The chain is encoded by TRBV4-1 joined to TRBJ2-1; matching of 7 bases hints at TRBD2 as the D gene. V was cut back by 1 base and J by 1 base, leaving a gap of 17 bases between them. Per the germline V gene, MGHRA is the CDR1 and YSYEKL is the CDR2. The CDR3, from cysteine to phenylalanine, totals 18 residues. Of all the DNA, just the CDR3 is kept, 54 bases in frame from base 1.